What follows is one TCR beta chain and its context. There is no known antigen for this receptor. Within one base of it there is no much larger clone, and no base qualities were kept. The data were taken from a study of T-cell memory formation after mild COVID-19 (dated by TCRdb to the early 2020s). Looking at the study overall: Most TCR sequence clusters were specific to one of the two donors. Two young, previously healthy adult volunteers made up the cohort, one male and one female. In a couple of donors, T-cell clones that expanded and contracted after mild COVID-19 were tracked by sequencing TCRalpha and TCRbeta repertoires over time.

Ficoll-Paque density gradient centrifugation was the method used to isolate PBMCs. The sequencer listed for this sample is Illumina NovaSeq 6000. TCRalpha and TCRbeta cDNA libraries were built by 5'RACE with constant-segment primers, adding sample barcodes and unique molecular identifiers. Trizol reagent was used to extract RNA from every sample. Amplification of the libraries took two PCR steps, and the second step added a second sample barcode plus Illumina TruSeq adapters. Libraries were sequenced on an Illumina NovaSeq with 2 x 150 bp paired-end reads. Processing in the source paper ran as follows. With migec v1.2.7, reads were demultiplexed and then collapsed into UMI-guided consensus sequences. Using mixcr v2.1.11, UMI consensuses were aligned to TRA and TRB V and J templates and then assembled into clonotypes. Clonotypes were classified as expanded or contracted when called significant by both edgeR and NoisET, with noise models trained on biological replicates. For edgeR calls, the cutoffs were a false discovery rate-adjusted p below 0.01 and a log2 fold-change threshold of 1. As an exploratory analysis of dynamics, max-normalized trajectories of the 1000 most abundant clonotypes were examined by PCA with hierarchical clustering. Separately sequenced CD4+ and CD8+ repertoires were used to assign a CD4 or CD8 phenotype to each responding clone. TCRdb applied fastp at Q25 and MiXCR to the public reads, then kept only in-frame beta chains. Each entry merges the rows of one CDR3 protein and shows their most common DNA and genes. TCRdb's processing, not the authors' own work, is the source of the V and J calls. Across this sample there are roughly 500,000 distinct CDR3 sequences, with roughly 21% seen only once. The ten largest clones take up approximately 12% of the sample.

Results and caveats for the whole study, not just this receptor: Some responding clones were detected in pre-infection memory, which suggested that pre-existing cross-reactive memory T cells had joined the SARS-CoV-2 response. Balanced CD4/CD8 phenotypes were observed for clones contracting from day 15 to 85, whereas a bias towards CD4+ was observed for a second wave of clones expanding from day 15 to 37. Contracting CD4+ clones were located mainly in the CM and EM memory subsets, whereas CD8+ clones were found to be enriched in EMRA. Whether the second-wave clones peaking on day 37 were SARS-CoV-2 specific was not confirmed. The study included only a couple of mild cases, and larger cohorts that include severe cases with pre-infection samples were judged to be necessary.

This receptor was identified in an adult woman who had mild COVID-19 (a few samples of this study predate the infection). The sample titles of this study are shuffled in the database, so cell type and time point are left out; the donor was told from shared clones. Sequencing input: PBMCs or a T cell subset sorted from them (not recorded which).

The DNA sequence is given as TGTGCCAGCAAGCGAGCGGGAGGGAACACCGGGGAGCTGTTTTTT. This yields the protein CASKRAGGNTGELFF. The chain joins TRBV6-5 to TRBJ2-2; 9 bases in between match TRBD2. The CDR3 goes from the cysteine to the phenylalanine over 15 residues. The only DNA kept is the CDR3, 45 bases in frame from the first base. The germline V gene sets CDR1 to MNHEY and CDR2 to SVGAGI. Germline trimming: 7 bases from V, 1 base from J; junction bases outside gene matches: 4.